This passage covers 16 T cell receptor beta chains from one sample sequenced in a study of blood T cell repertoires in COVID-19. Using immunoSEQ multiplex PCR, the repertoire was profiled, and TCRdb retains in-frame clones only, with some absent. There are tens of thousands of clones in the sample; roughly four fifths occur only once, and 20% to 25% lies in the top ten. The sample taken for sequencing was peripheral blood. These receptors were taken from a woman in her 70s with acute or convalescent COVID-19.

CDR3 in amino acids: CATSRDLYTEAFF. CDR3 DNA: TGTGCCACCAGCAGAGACCTCTACACTGAAGCTTTCTTT. The chain carries TRBV15 and TRBJ1-1, with unresolved D. The germline V gene has CDR1 LNHNV and CDR2 YYDKDF (reference sequence). CDR3 size: 13 residues. The germline V and J ends were trimmed by 0 bases and 3 bases, with 5 bases remaining between them.

This clone was seen just once. The CDR3 region is CASSSLSTGERNQPQHF. The CDR3 DNA sequence: TGCGCCAGCAGCTCGCTTTCGACAGGAGAGCGCAATCAGCCCCAGCATTTT. The chain recombines TRBV5-1 with TRBJ1-5; possible D gene TRBD1, 6 bases. The CDR3 loop spans 17 amino acids. Trimming removed 3 bases from V and 2 bases from J, with 18 bases in between. CDR1 and CDR2 (germline): SGHRS, YFSETQ.

The J gene is TRBJ1-6, the V gene TRBV7-6; 8 positions match TRBD1. The CDR3 has 14 amino acids. The trim removed 5 bases at V and 10 bases at J, leaving 7 bases unmatched. The germline gives CDR1 SGHVS, CDR2 FNYEAQ. CDR3 region: CASSHRTGNSPLHF. The CDR3 DNA follows: TGTGCCAGCAGCCACCGGACAGGGAACTCACCCCTCCACTTT.

As DNA, the CDR3 is TGTGCCAGCTCACTAGGGAGGGGTGTGAGCACAGATACGCAGTATTTT. This codes for CASSLGRGVSTDTQYF. V is TRBV18 and J is TRBJ2-3, with 7 bases matching TRBD2. In germline, CDR1 is KGHSH, CDR2 LQKENI. The V and J ends lost 4 bases and 0 bases, in that order; junction bases with no gene match: 7. The CDR3 contains 16 residues. Based on the CDR3 plus reference TRBV18 and TRBJ2-3, the full variable domain is NAGVMQNPRHLVRRRGQEARLRCSPMKGHSHVYWYRQLPEEGLKFMVYLQKENIIDESGMPKERFSAEFPKEGPSILRIQQVVRGDSAAYFCASSLGRGVSTDTQYFGPGTRLTVL.

J is TRBJ1-2 and V is TRBV7-2, with 7 positions matching TRBD1. V trimming: 6 bases; J trimming: 5 bases; junction bases outside the gene matches: 9. Looked up from germline, CDR1 is SGHTA and CDR2 is FQGNSA. The CDR3 contains 14 residues. The CDR3 DNA is TGTGCCAGCAGGAACACAGGGGACGGGTATGGCTACACCTTC. This encodes CASRNTGDGYGYTF.

This clone was seen only a few times. The V gene is TRBV2, the J gene TRBJ2-7; 11 bases map to TRBD2. The J segment lost 2 bases and the V segment lost 6 bases, leaving 9 bases of the junction unmatched. Germline assignment: CDR1 SNHLY and CDR2 FYNNEI. This CDR3 spans 16 amino acids. CDR3: CASREGSGRVAYEQYF. CDR3 nucleotides: TGTGCCAGCAGAGAGGGTAGCGGGAGGGTAGCCTACGAGCAGTACTTC.

This chain joins TRBV7-6 and TRBJ2-2, with 14 bases matching TRBD2. With 5 bases clipped from V and 7 bases from J, the junction kept 9 bases outside the gene matches. In germline, CDR1 is SGHVS, CDR2 FNYEAQ. The CDR3 contains 17 residues. The CDR3 bases are TGTGCCAGCAGCCAGGGACTAGCGGGAGTGGTCGGCGGGGAGCTGTTTTTT. Translation gives CASSQGLAGVVGGELFF.

V gene TRBV7-3 combines with J gene TRBJ2-2; 10 positions agree with TRBD2. This CDR3 has 15 residues. The V and J ends lost 4 bases and 7 bases, in that order; junction bases with no gene match: 6. Looked up from germline, CDR1 is SGHTA and CDR2 is FQGTGA. As DNA, the CDR3 is TGTGCCAGCAGCTCCAGCGGGAGGGCGGACGGGGAGCTGTTTTTT. It codes for CASSSSGRADGELFF. Full variable domain (remainder filled in from reference TRBV7-3 and TRBJ2-2): GAGVSQTPSNKVTEKGKYVELRCDPISGHTALYWYRQSLGQGPEFLIYFQGTGAADDSGLPNDRFFAVRPEGSVSTLKIQRTERGDSAVYLCASSSSGRADGELFFGEGSRLTVL.

This clone was recorded once. The chain is built from TRBV11-2 and TRBJ2-7, with 8 bases identical to TRBD1. V was pared by 4 bases and J by 6 bases, with 5 bases of the junction left unmatched. Per the germline V gene, CDR1 is SGHAT and CDR2 is FQNNGV. The CDR3 loop spans 13 amino acids. Written as DNA, the CDR3 is TGTGCCAGCAGCTGGACAGGGTTGGGCGAGCAGTACTTC. It translates to CASSWTGLGEQYF.

The chain uses TRBV28 and TRBJ1-2; D ambiguous. Germline V CDR1 and CDR2: MDHEN, SYDVKM. The CDR3 extends over 12 amino acids. Trimming stripped 6 bases from V and 4 bases from J, with 9 bases between. The CDR3 loop is CASRSGVYGYTF. In nucleotides, the CDR3 is TGTGCCAGCAGATCGGGAGTCTATGGCTACACCTTC.

The V and J genes are TRBV7-8 and TRBJ1-1; D uncertain. The CDR3 totals 13 residues. V was cut by 2 bases and J by 10 bases, with 14 bases left in between. From germline, CDR1 is SGHVS and CDR2 FQNEAQ. CDR3 loop: CASSLRNSAGAFF. As DNA, the CDR3 is TGTGCCAGCAGCTTACGAAACTCGGCGGGAGCTTTCTTT.

The chain is built from TRBV24-1 and TRBJ2-7; 12 nucleotides match TRBD1. J gave up 3 bases and V 3 bases, and 5 bases lay outside the gene matches. This CDR3 contains 16 residues. Looked up from germline, CDR1 is KGHDR and CDR2 is SFDVKD. In DNA, the CDR3 is TGTGCCACCAGTGATGGGGGACAGGGGGCTTTCTACGAGCAGTACTTC. Its translation: CATSDGGQGAFYEQYF.

This chain links TRBV11-2 with TRBJ2-1; TRBD2 is a possible D gene (6 bases). V lost 5 bases and J 2 bases, leaving 16 bases between the germline ends. Per germline, CDR1 SGHAT and CDR2 FQNNGV. This CDR3 is 16 amino acids long. CDR3 nucleotides: TGTGCCAGCAGCCCCCGCGGTAGGAGGGCCTACAATGAGCAGTTCTTC. This gives the protein CASSPRGRRAYNEQFF.

The CDR3 coding sequence is TGTGCCAGCAGCCAAGATGGAATAGCGGAGAACACCGGGGAGCTGTTTTTT. Translating it yields CASSQDGIAENTGELFF. The chain links TRBV3-1 (or the pseudogene TRBV3-2) to TRBJ2-2, with a possible D match to TRBD2 (6 bases). V lost 0 bases and J 1 base, leaving 12 bases between the germline ends. Per the germline V gene, CDR1 is LGHDT and CDR2 is YNNKEL (reference sequence). This CDR3 spans 17 amino acids.

The chain combines TRBV4-1 with TRBJ2-2, with 12 bases aligning to TRBD2. Trimming cost V 4 bases and J 7 bases; bases outside gene matches: 10. Germline V gene sequence: CDR1 MGHRA, CDR2 YSYEKL. The CDR3 length is 17 residues. CDR3 loop: CASSRVGLAGGIGELFF. CDR3 coding DNA: TGCGCCAGCAGCCGAGTCGGGCTAGCGGGAGGGATCGGGGAGCTGTTTTTT.

There are a few counts of this clone. The chain carries TRBV11-2 and TRBJ2-5; weak D call: TRBD2 (6 bases). The CDR3 totals 15 residues. Germline V CDR1 and CDR2: SGHAT, FQNNGV. With 5 bases removed from V and 5 bases from J, the gap between germline ends came to 18 bases. The chain's CDR3 is CASSLRRAQGETQYF. CDR3 coding DNA: TGTGCCAGCAGCCTCCGGAGGGCTCAAGGGGAGACCCAGTACTTC.